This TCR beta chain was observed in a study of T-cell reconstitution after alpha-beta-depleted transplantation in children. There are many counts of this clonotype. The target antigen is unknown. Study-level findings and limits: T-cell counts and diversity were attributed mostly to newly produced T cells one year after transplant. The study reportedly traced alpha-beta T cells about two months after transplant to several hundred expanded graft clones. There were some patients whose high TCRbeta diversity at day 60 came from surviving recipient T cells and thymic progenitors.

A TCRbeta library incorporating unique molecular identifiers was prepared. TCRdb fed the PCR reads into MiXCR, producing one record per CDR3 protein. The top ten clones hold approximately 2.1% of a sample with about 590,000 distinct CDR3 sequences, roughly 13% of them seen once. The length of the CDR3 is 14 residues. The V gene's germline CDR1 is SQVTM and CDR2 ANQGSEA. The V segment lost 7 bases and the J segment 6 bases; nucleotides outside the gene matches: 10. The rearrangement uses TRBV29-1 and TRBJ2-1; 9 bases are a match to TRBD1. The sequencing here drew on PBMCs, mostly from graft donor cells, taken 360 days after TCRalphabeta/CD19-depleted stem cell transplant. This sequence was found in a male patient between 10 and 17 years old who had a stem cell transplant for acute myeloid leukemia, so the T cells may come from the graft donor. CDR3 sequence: CSGRRTGVGNEQFF. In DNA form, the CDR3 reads TGCAGCGGTAGACGGACAGGGGTTGGCAATGAGCAGTTCTTC.